This T cell receptor (beta chain) was observed in a study of monozygotic twins with inflammatory bowel disease. Findings and limits, study-wide: A distinction between different T cell subtypes was not possible.

Germline-derived CDR1 and CDR2 are MNHEY and SVGAGI. The CDR3 totals 16 residues. As to this clonotype: Its antigen remains unknown.

Samples each yielded cDNA through eight separate reactions. TCRdb processed the 5' RACE reads again and assigns one entry to each CDR3 protein, with no DNA. The table for this sample gives about 200,000 distinct CDR3 sequences. The genes are TRBV6-5 and TRBJ1-6; the TCRdb D gene call, TRBD1, has no DNA to confirm it. This TCR derives from a human donor with ulcerative colitis or Crohn's disease, or a healthy co-twin of an affected twin (not recorded which). What was sequenced was blood. CDR3 region: CASSYSVGAYNSPLHF.